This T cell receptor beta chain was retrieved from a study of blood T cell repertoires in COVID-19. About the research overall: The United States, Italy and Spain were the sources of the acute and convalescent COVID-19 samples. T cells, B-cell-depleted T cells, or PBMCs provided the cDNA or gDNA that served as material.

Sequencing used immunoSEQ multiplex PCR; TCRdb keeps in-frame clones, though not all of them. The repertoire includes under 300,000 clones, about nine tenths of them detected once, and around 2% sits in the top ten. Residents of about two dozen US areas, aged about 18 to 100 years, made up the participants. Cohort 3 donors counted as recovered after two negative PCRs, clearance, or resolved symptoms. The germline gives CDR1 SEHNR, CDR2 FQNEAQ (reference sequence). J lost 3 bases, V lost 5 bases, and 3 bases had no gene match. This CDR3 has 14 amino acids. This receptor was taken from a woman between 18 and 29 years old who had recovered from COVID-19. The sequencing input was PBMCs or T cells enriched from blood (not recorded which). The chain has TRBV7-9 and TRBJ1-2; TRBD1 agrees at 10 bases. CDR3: CASSQGQGDYGYTF. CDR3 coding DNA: TGTGCCAGCAGCCAAGGACAGGGGGACTATGGCTACACCTTC.